Given below is one TCR beta chain in context. The data stem from a study of metastatic and nonmetastatic thyroid tumors. For the study at large: Repertoires from blood and tumor or nodule tissue of malignant and benign thyroid patients were compared.

The CDR3 covers 15 residues. Germline CDR1 and CDR2: LGHDT and YNNKEL (reference sequence). The V end was cut by 4 bases, the J end by 2 bases, with 12 bases between. Under the authors' procedure: A classifier for distant metastasis in papillary thyroid cancer was constructed using CDR3 differences observed across clinicopathological groups. TCRdb redid the clone calls on the PCR reads using MiXCR. The V and J calls were not made by the authors but by TCRdb's processing. The sample has 9,500 to 13,000 clones, roughly 32% seen once. The entire patient cohort was treatment-naive prior to thyroid surgery.

The V and J genes are TRBV3-1 and TRBJ2-1, with D possibly matching TRBD2 (6 bases). The sequencing sample was made of tumor tissue. The origin of this receptor is a female donor with papillary thyroid cancer or a benign thyroid nodule (not recorded which). Some clones in this sample may be carry-over from other donors' samples. The CDR3 loop is CASSPSRGAYNEQFF. In nucleotides, the CDR3 is TGTGCCAGCAGCCCATCGCGGGGCGCCTACAATGAGCAGTTCTTC.